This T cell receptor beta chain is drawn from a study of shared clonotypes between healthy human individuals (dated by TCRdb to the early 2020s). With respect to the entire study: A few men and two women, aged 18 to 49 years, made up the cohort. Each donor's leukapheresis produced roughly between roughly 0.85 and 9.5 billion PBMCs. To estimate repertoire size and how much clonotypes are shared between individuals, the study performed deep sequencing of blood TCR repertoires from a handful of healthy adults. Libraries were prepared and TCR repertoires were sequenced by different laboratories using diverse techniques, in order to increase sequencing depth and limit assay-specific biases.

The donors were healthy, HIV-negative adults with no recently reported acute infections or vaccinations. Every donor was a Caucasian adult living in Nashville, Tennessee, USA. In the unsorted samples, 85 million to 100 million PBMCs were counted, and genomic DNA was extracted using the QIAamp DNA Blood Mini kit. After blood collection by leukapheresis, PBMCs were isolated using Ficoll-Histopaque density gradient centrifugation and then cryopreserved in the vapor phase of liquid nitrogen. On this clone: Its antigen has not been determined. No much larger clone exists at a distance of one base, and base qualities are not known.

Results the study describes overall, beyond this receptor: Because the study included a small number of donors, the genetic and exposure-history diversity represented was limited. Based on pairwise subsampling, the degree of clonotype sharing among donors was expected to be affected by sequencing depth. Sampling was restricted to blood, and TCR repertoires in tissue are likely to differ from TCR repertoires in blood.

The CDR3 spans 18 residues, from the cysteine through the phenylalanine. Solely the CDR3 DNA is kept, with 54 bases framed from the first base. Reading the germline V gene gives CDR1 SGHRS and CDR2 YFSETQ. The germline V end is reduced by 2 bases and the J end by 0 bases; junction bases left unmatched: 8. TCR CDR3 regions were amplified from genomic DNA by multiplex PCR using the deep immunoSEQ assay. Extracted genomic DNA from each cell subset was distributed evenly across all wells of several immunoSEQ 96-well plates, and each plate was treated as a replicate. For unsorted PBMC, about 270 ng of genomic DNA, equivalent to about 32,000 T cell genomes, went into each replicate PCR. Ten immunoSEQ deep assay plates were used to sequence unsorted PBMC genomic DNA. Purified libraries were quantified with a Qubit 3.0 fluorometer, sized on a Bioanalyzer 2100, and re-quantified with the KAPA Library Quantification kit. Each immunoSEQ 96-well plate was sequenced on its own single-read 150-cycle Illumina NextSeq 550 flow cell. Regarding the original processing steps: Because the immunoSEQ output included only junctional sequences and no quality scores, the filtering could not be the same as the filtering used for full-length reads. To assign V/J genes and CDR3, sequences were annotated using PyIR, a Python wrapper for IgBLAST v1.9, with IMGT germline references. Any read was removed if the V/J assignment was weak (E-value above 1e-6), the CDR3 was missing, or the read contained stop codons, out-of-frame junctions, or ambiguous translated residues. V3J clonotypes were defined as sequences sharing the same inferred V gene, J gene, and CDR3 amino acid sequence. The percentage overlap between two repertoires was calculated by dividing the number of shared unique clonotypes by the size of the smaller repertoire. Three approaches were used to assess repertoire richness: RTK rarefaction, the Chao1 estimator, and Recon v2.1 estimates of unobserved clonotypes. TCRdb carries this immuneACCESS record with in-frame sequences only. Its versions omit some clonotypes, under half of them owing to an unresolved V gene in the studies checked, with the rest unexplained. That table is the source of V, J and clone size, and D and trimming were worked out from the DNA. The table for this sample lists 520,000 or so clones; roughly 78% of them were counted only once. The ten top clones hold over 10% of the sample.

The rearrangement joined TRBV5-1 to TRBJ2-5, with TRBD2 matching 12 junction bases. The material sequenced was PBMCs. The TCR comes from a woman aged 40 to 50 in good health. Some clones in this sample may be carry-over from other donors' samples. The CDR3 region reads CASSFRLAGAMYQETQYF. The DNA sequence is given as TGCGCCAGCAGCTTCAGACTAGCGGGAGCCATGTACCAAGAGACCCAGTACTTC.